The 3 T cell receptor beta chains reported below all come from one sample, sequenced in a study of blood T cell repertoires in COVID-19. Profiled with immunoSEQ multiplex PCR; TCRdb holds only in-frame clones, not every one. Of 220,000 or so clones listed, 84% are singletons. The sample taken for sequencing was PBMCs or T cells enriched from blood (not recorded which). The receptors here all came from a woman aged 40 to 50 who had recovered from COVID-19.

The genes are TRBV4-1 and TRBJ2-2; D gene ambiguous. There are 15 residues in the CDR3. V lost 5 bases, J lost 6 bases, and 16 bases lay in between. The germline gives CDR1 MGHRA, CDR2 YSYEKL. The CDR3 sequence is CASSLRSGTPGELFF. CDR3 DNA: TGCGCCAGCAGCTTACGAAGTGGTACTCCCGGGGAGCTGTTTTTT.

This rearrangement joins TRBV30 to TRBJ2-1; possible D gene TRBD1, 5 bases. Deletions cut 5 bases from V and 10 bases from J, with 24 bases between. The CDR3 length is 15 residues. Germline V gives CDR1 GTSNPN, CDR2 SVGIG (reference sequence). CDR3 in amino acids: CAWSPGARDPPEQFF. Here the CDR3 DNA reads TGTGCCTGGTCCCCTGGGGCTAGGGATCCACCGGAGCAGTTCTTC. The full variable domain, in which reference TRBV30 and TRBJ2-1 provide the parts outside the CDR3, is SQTIHQWPATLVQPVGSPLSLECTVEGTSNPNLYWYRQAAGRGLQLLFYSVGIGQISSEVPQNLSASRPQDRQFILSSKKLLLSDSGFYLCAWSPGARDPPEQFFGPGTRLTVL.

Turning to this clone: Other DNA sequences in this specimen translate into the identical CDR3. The V call is TRBV18, the J call TRBJ1-2, with D possibly TRBD1 on 5 matching bases. Trimming cost V 2 bases and J 2 bases, with 6 bases left between them. The CDR3 runs 13 residues. Looked up from germline, CDR1 is KGHSH and CDR2 is LQKENI. The CDR3 loop reads CASSPDSNYGYTF. The CDR3 DNA is TGTGCCAGCTCACCAGACAGCAACTATGGCTACACCTTC.